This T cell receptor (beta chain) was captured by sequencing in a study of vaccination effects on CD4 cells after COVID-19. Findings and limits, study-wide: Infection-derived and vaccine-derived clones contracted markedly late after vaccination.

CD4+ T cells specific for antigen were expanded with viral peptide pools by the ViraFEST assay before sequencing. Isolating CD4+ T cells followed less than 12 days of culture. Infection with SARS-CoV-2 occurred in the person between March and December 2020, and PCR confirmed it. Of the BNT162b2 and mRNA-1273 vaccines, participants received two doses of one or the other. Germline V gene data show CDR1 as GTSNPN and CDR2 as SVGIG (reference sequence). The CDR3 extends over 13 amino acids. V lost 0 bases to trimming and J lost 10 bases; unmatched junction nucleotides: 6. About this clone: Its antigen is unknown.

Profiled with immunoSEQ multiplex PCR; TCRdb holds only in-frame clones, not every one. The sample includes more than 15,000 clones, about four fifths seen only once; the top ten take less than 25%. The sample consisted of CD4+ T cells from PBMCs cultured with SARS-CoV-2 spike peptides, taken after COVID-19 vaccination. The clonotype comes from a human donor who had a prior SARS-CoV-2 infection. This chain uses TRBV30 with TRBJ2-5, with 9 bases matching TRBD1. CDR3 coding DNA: TGTGCCTGGAGTGTAGACAGGGGGGGCCTCCAGTACTTC. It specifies CAWSVDRGGLQYF.